This T cell receptor beta chain was sequenced for a study of blood T cell repertoires in COVID-19. The wider study: The United States, Italy and Spain were the sources of the acute and convalescent COVID-19 samples.

Germline CDR1 reads MNHEY; CDR2 reads SVGAGI. The length of the CDR3 is 13 residues. V dropped 6 bases and J dropped 6 bases, with 11 bases sitting between them. This clone was picked up many times. Per the original methods: Amplification from reference gene primers served as the basis for estimated nucleated cell counts. The data were produced by immunoSEQ multiplex PCR, yet TCRdb's version contains in-frame clones alone and is incomplete. The V and J calls and the clone size are those of that table, but D and trimming were determined from the DNA. The data show 100,000 or so clones, with around 76% seen just once and 19% held by the top ten.

Specimen: peripheral blood. This chain joins TRBV6-5 and TRBJ2-2; D possibly corresponds to TRBD1 (5 bases). The source is a woman in her 70s with acute or convalescent COVID-19. CDR3 nucleotides: TGTGCCAGCAGCCAATCAGGGCCCGGGGAGCTGTTTTTT. It yields the protein CASSQSGPGELFF.